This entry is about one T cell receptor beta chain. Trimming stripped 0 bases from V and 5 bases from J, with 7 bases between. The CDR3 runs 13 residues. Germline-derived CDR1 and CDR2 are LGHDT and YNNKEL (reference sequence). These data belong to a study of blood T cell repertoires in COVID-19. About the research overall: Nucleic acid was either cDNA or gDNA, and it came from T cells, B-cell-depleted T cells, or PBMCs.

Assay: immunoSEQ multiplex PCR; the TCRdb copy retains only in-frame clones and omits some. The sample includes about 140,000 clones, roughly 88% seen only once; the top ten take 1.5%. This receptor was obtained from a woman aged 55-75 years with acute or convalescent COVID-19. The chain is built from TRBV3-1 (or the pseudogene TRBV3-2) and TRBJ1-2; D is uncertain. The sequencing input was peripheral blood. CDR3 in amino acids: CASSQDGGYGYTF. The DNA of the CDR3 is TGTGCCAGCAGCCAAGATGGCGGTTATGGCTACACCTTC.